This T cell receptor (beta chain) is drawn from a study of blood T cell repertoires in COVID-19. Study-wide background: In each case, the material was cDNA or gDNA derived from T cells, B-cell-depleted T cells, or PBMCs.

Profiling relied on immunoSEQ multiplex PCR, and the TCRdb table lists in-frame clones only, not all of them. Of 76,000 or so clones listed, 87% are singletons. Germline V gene data show CDR1 as PRHDT and CDR2 as FYEKMQ (reference sequence). The CDR3 runs to 16 residues. With 5 bases clipped from V and 1 base from J, the junction kept 4 bases outside the gene matches. The sequenced sample was peripheral blood. The J gene is TRBJ2-1, the V gene TRBV13; 11 bases align to TRBD2. This sequence was found in a man aged 25 to 40 with acute or convalescent COVID-19. The DNA for the CDR3 is TGTGCCAGCAGCCTAGTAGCGGGAGGGTCCTACAATGAGCAGTTCTTC. Residues: CASSLVAGGSYNEQFF.